Here is one TCR beta chain with its context. Per the original methods: Quantification of nucleated cells was approximated via reference gene primer amplification. This table comes from immunoSEQ multiplex PCR, and its TCRdb copy is limited to in-frame clones, with some not included. Clone size and the V and J calls come from that table; the DNA yielded D and trimming. Counted here are about 280,000 clones, approximately 85% occurring once; the ten biggest clones make up roughly 5.3%. This sample is drawn from a study of blood T cell repertoires in COVID-19. The wider study: Both acute and convalescent COVID-19 samples were obtained from the United States, Italy and Spain.

V was clipped by 3 bases and J by 7 bases, with 9 bases between them. The CDR3 consists of 12 residues. The chain joins TRBV12-3 or TRBV12-4 to TRBJ1-2; D remains ambiguous. This clonotype was obtained from a man aged 50-60 years with active or convalescent COVID-19. The sequencing sample was made of peripheral blood. CDR3 coding DNA: TGTGCCAGCAGTTTCGAGGTCGGTGGCTACACCTTC. This codes for CASSFEVGGYTF.